The clone carrying this T cell receptor beta chain appeared a single time. Its matching antigen is unknown. This table comes from immunoSEQ multiplex PCR, and its TCRdb copy is limited to in-frame clones, with some not included. Here the sample spans 500,000 to 700,000 clones, around 95% being singletons. These data are taken from a study of shared clonotypes between healthy human individuals. The length of the CDR3 is 15 residues. Germline assignment: CDR1 LNHDA and CDR2 SQIVND (reference sequence). Trimming took 5 bases from V and 0 from J, leaving 12 bases between them. Regarding the study as a whole: What naive subsets generally showed was a larger estimated richness than memory subsets showed. The generation probabilities recorded for non-shared clonotypes fell below those of clonotypes shared by all four donors.

It was CD45RO-negative cells, positively selected for CCR7, that made up naive CD8 cells, with terminally differentiated effector memory CD45RA+ cells excluded. The specimen sequenced was naive CD8+ T cells sorted from blood. The receptor's source is a woman aged 30 to 39 in good health. The V and J genes are TRBV19 and TRBJ2-3; a weak D match, TRBD2 (5 bases). CDR3 sequence reads: CASSPERHSTDTQYF. DNA of the CDR3: TGTGCCAGTAGTCCAGAGCGGCATAGCACAGATACGCAGTATTTT. Variable domain in full (rest from reference TRBV19 and TRBJ2-3): DGGITQSPKYLFRKEGQNVTLSCEQNLNHDAMYWYRQDPGQGLRLIYYSQIVNDFQKGDIAEGYSVSREKKESFPLTVTSAQKNPTAFYLCASSPERHSTDTQYFGPGTRLTVL.